These T cell receptor beta chains were read from a single sample in a study of blood T cell repertoires in COVID-19. Using immunoSEQ multiplex PCR, the repertoire was profiled, and TCRdb retains in-frame clones only, with some absent. In the table there are over 120,000 clones, approximately 87% of which are singletons. Sequencing was carried out using PBMCs or T cells enriched from blood (not recorded which). These receptors all come from a man aged 60 to 75 who had recovered from COVID-19. Both conserved end residues are part of each CDR3. The order of the fields is V gene, D gene, J gene, clone size, CDR3 protein, CDR3 DNA. A D gene is named only where the DNA matches it firmly. Not every row has a clone size; where given, it reads once, few, many or a size class.

>TRBV30|NA|TRBJ2-1|once
CAWSGTPTKYNEQFF
TGTGCCTGGTCCGGGACTCCTACGAAGTACAATGAGCAGTTCTTC
>TRBV19|TRBD1|TRBJ1-6|NA
CASSITGTGYNSPLHF
TGTGCCAGTAGTATAACCGGGACAGGTTATAATTCACCCCTCCACTTT
>TRBV28|TRBD2|TRBJ2-4|NA
CASSFVYGGAAKNIQYF
TGTGCCAGCAGTTTTGTTTACGGGGGGGCCGCCAAAAACATTCAGTACTTC
>TRBV6-1|NA|TRBJ1-5|few
CASSEGQGSQPQHF
TGTGCCAGCAGTGAGGGGCAGGGTAGCCAGCCCCAGCATTTT
>TRBV28|TRBD1|TRBJ2-7|NA
CASSLNTGGARSEQYF
TGTGCCAGCAGTTTAAACACAGGGGGCGCAAGGTCCGAGCAGTACTTC
>TRBV7-8|TRBD1|TRBJ1-2|NA
CASSPGGVGRMNYGYTF
TGTGCCAGCAGCCCAGGGGGCGTTGGCAGGATGAACTATGGCTACACCTTC
>TRBV2|NA|TRBJ1-2|NA
CASRERSDFYGYTF
TGTGCCAGCAGGGAGCGGTCGGATTTTTATGGCTACACCTTC
>TRBV28|TRBD1|TRBJ2-5|NA
CASRGQTEAQYF
TGTGCCAGCAGGGGACAGACGGAGGCCCAGTACTTC
>TRBV9|NA|TRBJ2-1|NA
CASSVSARRTIEQFF
TGTGCCAGCAGCGTTTCAGCTAGGAGAACAATTGAGCAGTTCTTC
>TRBV24-1|NA|TRBJ1-2|NA
CATSEPQGRGGYTF
TGTGCCACCAGTGAGCCGCAGGGAAGGGGCGGCTACACCTTC
>TRBV7-8|TRBD1|TRBJ1-5|NA
CASSGGTGERPQHF
TGTGCCAGCAGCGGAGGGACAGGGGAACGGCCCCAGCATTTT
>TRBV28|NA|TRBJ2-7|NA
CASTVAGNYEQYF
TGTGCCAGCACCGTGGCAGGGAATTACGAGCAGTACTTC
>TRBV9|TRBD2|TRBJ2-1|NA
CASSVGAAGVYEQFF
TGTGCCAGCAGCGTAGGGGCAGCGGGAGTATATGAGCAGTTCTTC
>TRBV5-1|NA|TRBJ2-7|few
CASSRRQGLYEQYF
TGCGCCAGCAGCCGTAGACAGGGACTCTACGAGCAGTACTTC
>TRBV30|NA|TRBJ1-1|NA
CASETGLGAEAFF
TGTGCCTCCGAGACAGGTCTAGGGGCTGAAGCTTTCTTT
>TRBV7-9|NA|TRBJ1-4|NA
CASSLGAGEKLFF
TGTGCCAGCAGCTTAGGGGCAGGCGAAAAACTGTTTTTT
>TRBV18|NA|TRBJ2-7|NA
CASSPGQTYEQYF
TGTGCCAGCTCACCTGGACAGACCTACGAGCAGTACTTC
>TRBV28|TRBD2|TRBJ2-4|many
CARGSRGGPKNIQYF
TGTGCCCGCGGATCGCGGGGGGGGCCCAAAAACATTCAGTACTTC
>TRBV15|NA|TRBJ2-4|NA
CATSREIGDIVLAKNIQYF
TGTGCCACCAGCAGAGAGATTGGGGACATTGTTCTAGCCAAAAACATTCAGTACTTC
>TRBV15|NA|TRBJ1-6|NA
CATSRDSSGYSPLHF
TGTGCCACCAGCAGAGATAGTTCGGGGTATTCACCCCTCCACTTT